One sample yielded the 30 T cell receptor beta chains listed below, sequenced in a study of cytomegalovirus exposure and HLA in healthy donors. PCR used 60 Vbeta primers and 13 Jbeta primers. Repertoires were generated with immunoSEQ multiplex PCR, while TCRdb's copy carries only in-frame clones and drops some. Of 100,000 to 150,000 clones listed, around 80% are singletons. Sequencing input: PBMCs. The receptors were gathered from a middle-aged woman in good health and CMV-seronegative.

The V gene is TRBV19, the J gene TRBJ2-5; 15 bases align to TRBD2. Germline V lookup: CDR1 LNHDA, CDR2 SQIVND (reference sequence). V lost 7 bases to trimming and J lost 3 bases; unmatched junction nucleotides: 3. The CDR3 is 15 residues long. The chain's CDR3 is CASKGLAGGEETQYF. The CDR3 DNA sequence: TGTGCCAGTAAAGGACTAGCGGGAGGGGAAGAGACCCAGTACTTC.

The chain combines TRBV19 with TRBJ2-1; 7 bases fit TRBD2. This CDR3 contains 15 residues. Germline assignment: CDR1 LNHDA and CDR2 SQIVND (reference sequence). The junction had 9 bases not matched to a gene; V was cut back by 6 bases and J by 4 bases. For the CDR3, the DNA is TGTGCCAGTAGAAGAAGCGGGACGAAATACAATGAGCAGTTCTTC. Protein: CASRRSGTKYNEQFF.

The table lists this clone with a count of one. The J gene is TRBJ1-1, the V gene TRBV6-6, with D uncertain. The germline V and J ends were trimmed by 5 bases and 4 bases, with 8 bases remaining between them. The germline gives CDR1 MNHNY, CDR2 SVGAGI (reference sequence). This CDR3 comprises 12 residues. CDR3 region: CASSTMATEAFF. The CDR3 nucleotides are TGTGCCAGCAGTACGATGGCCACTGAAGCTTTCTTT.

The rearrangement joins TRBV2 to TRBJ1-4; no definite D call. Looked up from germline, CDR1 is SNHLY and CDR2 is FYNNEI. Deletions cut 4 bases from V and 0 bases from J, with 12 bases between. There are 16 residues in the CDR3. CDR3 amino acids: CASSVAEVATNEKLFF. DNA for the CDR3: TGTGCCAGCAGTGTGGCCGAGGTGGCAACTAATGAAAAACTGTTTTTT. Full variable domain (remainder filled in from reference TRBV2 and TRBJ1-4): EPEVTQTPSHQVTQMGQEVILRCVPISNHLYFYWYRQILGQKVEFLVSFYNNEISEKSEIFDDQFSVERPDGSNFTLKIRSTKLEDSAMYFCASSVAEVATNEKLFFGSGTQLSVL.

The chain has TRBV11-2 and TRBJ2-5, with D uncertain. The CDR3 is 13 residues long. Trimming took off 1 base at V and 5 bases at J, with 8 bases between the two ends. The germline V gene has CDR1 SGHAT and CDR2 FQNNGV. As DNA, the CDR3 is TGTGCCAGCAGCTTAGTCTACGGGGAGACCCAGTACTTC. This encodes CASSLVYGETQYF.

This rearrangement joins TRBV4-2 to TRBJ1-2; D may be TRBD1 (6 bases). Trimming stripped 0 bases from V and 8 bases from J, with 16 bases between. The CDR3 contains 15 residues. CDR1 and CDR2 from the germline V gene are LGHNA and YNFKEQ. This CDR3 is CASSQDWGQEEGYTF. CDR3 coding DNA: TGTGCCAGCAGCCAAGATTGGGGGCAGGAGGAAGGCTACACCTTC.

V is TRBV7-2 and J is TRBJ2-2; D call uncertain. This CDR3 contains 15 residues. Germline V lookup: CDR1 SGHTA, CDR2 FQGNSA. Trimming took 5 bases from V and 3 from J, leaving 13 bases between them. In DNA, the CDR3 is TGTGCCAGCAGCCTCAACTGGTACTACACCGGGGAGCTGTTTTTT. Translated, it gives CASSLNWYYTGELFF.

This clone was found once. The DNA for the CDR3 is TGTGCCAGCAGCCGGGGAAGACAGGGGCAAACCTACGAGCAGTACTTC. It encodes CASSRGRQGQTYEQYF. The rearrangement joins TRBV4-2 to TRBJ2-7; 8 bases agree with TRBD1. The ends lost 4 bases at V and 2 bases at J; junction bases unmatched: 10. The CDR3 consists of 16 residues. Germline CDR1 and CDR2: LGHNA and YNFKEQ.

The table lists this clone with a count of one. CDR3 in amino acids: CASSLSGGGRNSPLHF. The CDR3 coding sequence is TGTGCCAGCAGCTTAAGTGGCGGGGGTCGGAATTCACCCCTCCACTTT. This chain connects TRBV7-3 to TRBJ1-6, with D perhaps matching TRBD1 (5 bases). The CDR3 sequence is 16 residues long. V was trimmed by 1 base and J by 7 bases, leaving 14 bases between them. The germline gives CDR1 SGHTA, CDR2 FQGTGA.

The chain has TRBV9 and TRBJ1-2; 10 positions match TRBD1. Per the germline V gene, CDR1 is SGDLS and CDR2 is YYNGEE. The CDR3 is made up of 15 amino acids. V was clipped by 3 bases and J by 2 bases; unmatched bases: 4. The CDR3 is CASSGGQGLNYGYTF. In nucleotides, the CDR3 is TGTGCCAGCAGCGGGGGACAGGGGCTAAACTATGGCTACACCTTC. Filled out from reference TRBV9 and TRBJ1-2, the complete variable domain reads DSGVTQTPKHLITATGQRVTLRCSPRSGDLSVYWYQQSLDQGLQFLIQYYNGEERAKGNILERFSAQQFPDLHSELNLSSLELGDSALYFCASSGGQGLNYGYTFGSGTRLTVV.

This chain joins TRBV19 and TRBJ1-2; 7 bases fit TRBD1. Per germline, CDR1 LNHDA and CDR2 SQIVND (reference sequence). The CDR3 spans 13 residues. Trimming removed 5 bases from V and 4 bases from J; junction bases left unmatched: 4. The CDR3 region is CASSYRGSYGYTF. For the CDR3, the DNA is TGTGCCAGTAGTTACAGGGGTAGCTATGGCTACACCTTC.

V is TRBV5-8 and J is TRBJ1-2; 10 bases match TRBD1. The ends lost 4 bases at V and 4 bases at J; junction bases unmatched: 7. The CDR3 extends over 15 amino acids. Germline CDR1 is SGHTS and CDR2 is YDEGEE. Here the CDR3 reads CASSRRTGGVYGYTF. As DNA, the CDR3 is TGTGCCAGCAGCCGCAGGACAGGGGGTGTCTATGGCTACACCTTC.

Points on this clone: At one of its ends the junction is not consistent with the germline gene, which may arise from a read error. The chain is built from TRBV7-9 and TRBJ1-1, with a possible D match to TRBD1 (6 bases). The V gene's germline CDR1 is SEHNR and CDR2 FQNEAQ (reference sequence). This CDR3 spans 12 amino acids. CDR3 loop: CSSSLGANEAFF. CDR3 sequence (DNA): TGTTCCAGCAGCTTGGGGGCGAATGAAGCTTTCTTT.

This chain's CDR3 is CASSYSGGYGYTF. CDR3 in DNA: TGTGCCAGCAGTTACTCAGGGGGCTATGGCTACACCTTC. The chain joins TRBV6-5 to TRBJ1-2; TRBD1 is a possible D gene (6 bases). V lost 0 bases and J lost 4, with 6 bases in between. Germline loops: CDR1 MNHEY, CDR2 SVGAGI. CDR3 length: 13 residues.

The table lists this clone with many counts. V gene TRBV7-9 combines with J gene TRBJ2-2; the D gene is possibly TRBD2 (6 bases). V gave up 0 bases and J gave up 11 bases, with 10 bases separating them. The CDR3 is made up of 13 amino acids. CDR1 and CDR2 from the germline V gene are SEHNR and FQNEAQ (reference sequence). The DNA of the CDR3 is TGTGCCAGCAGCTTAGCGGGCGGGACCGAGCTGTTTTTT. It yields the protein CASSLAGGTELFF. Combining the CDR3 with reference TRBV7-9 and TRBJ2-2 gives the whole variable domain DTGVSQNPRHKITKRGQNVTFRCDPISEHNRLYWYRQTLGQGPEFLTYFQNEAQLEKSRLLSDRFSAERPKGSFSTLEIQRTEQGDSAMYLCASSLAGGTELFFGEGSRLTVL.

In this sample, this clone turned up a few times. The chain is built from TRBV7-8 and TRBJ1-6; a weak D match, TRBD1 (5 bases). Trimming left V 2 bases short and J 6 bases short, with 8 bases between. Germline V gives CDR1 SGHVS, CDR2 FQNEAQ. The CDR3 is 14 residues long. CDR3 region: CASSLRQLNSPLHF. For the CDR3, the DNA is TGTGCCAGCAGCTTAAGACAGCTTAATTCACCCCTCCACTTT.

The chain employs TRBV7-2 and TRBJ1-5; D is unresolved. The CDR3 runs 14 residues. The germline V gene has CDR1 SGHTA and CDR2 FQGNSA. The germline V and J ends were trimmed by 5 bases and 6 bases, with 14 bases remaining between them. CDR3: CASSPRGVGQPQHF. Written as DNA, the CDR3 is TGTGCCAGCAGCCCCCGGGGAGTAGGTCAGCCCCAGCATTTT.

This chain joins TRBV2 and TRBJ2-5, with D possibly matching TRBD2 (6 bases). CDR1 and CDR2 from the germline V gene are SNHLY and FYNNEI. There are 14 residues in the CDR3. V was pared by 3 bases and J by 5 bases, with 13 bases between. The chain's CDR3 is CASSDGGTQETQYF. The CDR3 coding sequence is TGTGCCAGCAGTGACGGCGGGACCCAGGAGACCCAGTACTTC.

This clone was detected only a few times. The chain uses TRBV12-5 and TRBJ1-1; D call uncertain. The CDR3 has 13 residues. Germline V gene data show CDR1 as LGHNT and CDR2 as FRNRAP. V lost 0 bases and J lost 4, with 6 bases in between. The CDR3 bases are TGTGCTAGTGGTTTGGTAATCTCCACTGAAGCTTTCTTT. It yields the protein CASGLVISTEAFF.

V gene TRBV29-1 combines with J gene TRBJ2-7; 9 positions match TRBD1. This CDR3 comprises 14 residues. Germline V gene data show CDR1 as SQVTM and CDR2 as ANQGSEA. After removal of 0 bases from V and 5 bases from J, the junction contained 5 bases not matched to a gene. The CDR3 is CSVEETGQGNEQYF. The CDR3 coding sequence is TGCAGCGTTGAAGAGACGGGACAGGGCAACGAGCAGTACTTC.

The chain links TRBV12-5 to TRBJ2-1, with D hard to call. The CDR3 contains 11 residues. V was clipped by 11 bases and J by 2 bases, with 7 bases between them. Per the germline V gene, CDR1 is LGHNT and CDR2 is FRNRAP. The DNA for the CDR3 is TGTGCTGCGCGCACCTACAATGAGCAGTTCTTC. The encoded protein is CAARTYNEQFF.

J is TRBJ2-1 and V is TRBV29-1, with TRBD2 matching over 7 bases. CDR1 and CDR2 from the germline V gene are SQVTM and ANQGSEA. Germline trimming cut 3 bases from V and 2 bases from J; bases unmatched to any gene: 10. This CDR3 region has 16 residues. The CDR3 loop reads CSVEERGRTPYNEQFF. CDR3 nucleotide sequence: TGCAGCGTTGAGGAGCGCGGGAGAACGCCCTACAATGAGCAGTTCTTC.

The chain links TRBV2 to TRBJ2-1, with D perhaps matching TRBD1 (6 bases). Germline V gene lookup returns CDR1 SNHLY and CDR2 FYNNEI. The CDR3 is made up of 12 amino acids. Trimming stripped 9 bases from V and 7 bases from J, with 13 bases between. The CDR3 DNA reads TGTGCCAGACAGGGATTTAGGAATGAGCAGTTCTTC. It yields the protein CARQGFRNEQFF.

The chain joins TRBV15 to TRBJ2-7; 9 bases fit TRBD1. The CDR3 extends over 15 amino acids. The V segment lost 0 bases and the J segment 12 bases; nucleotides outside the gene matches: 12. Germline loops: CDR1 LNHNV, CDR2 YYDKDF (reference sequence). The CDR3 nucleotides are TGTGCCACCAGCAGAGATCGGGCGGTGACAGGGGGTCTGTACTTC. This codes for CATSRDRAVTGGLYF.

The chain links TRBV28 to TRBJ2-3; a possible D gene is TRBD2 (6 bases). This CDR3 comprises 20 residues. Looked up from germline, CDR1 is MDHEN and CDR2 is SYDVKM. The ends were cut back, 3 bases at V and 0 bases at J, with 25 bases in the middle. Written as DNA, the CDR3 is TGTGCCAGCAGTTTGCCCCCTTACCCCCCGGCTAGCGCAAGCACAGATACGCAGTATTTT. Translated: CASSLPPYPPASASTDTQYF.

The chain recombines TRBV7-6 with TRBJ1-3; D may be TRBD1 (5 bases). The CDR3 covers 16 residues. Trimming cost V 8 bases and J 0 bases, with 17 bases left between them. The germline CDR1 and CDR2 sequences are SGHVS and FNYEAQ. CDR3 residues: CASAPTRGDSGNTIYF. The CDR3 DNA follows: TGTGCCAGCGCACCAACCCGGGGGGACTCTGGAAACACCATATATTTT. Full variable domain (rest looked up from reference TRBV7-6 and TRBJ1-3): GAGVSQSPRYKVTKRGQDVALRCDPISGHVSLYWYRQALGQGPEFLTYFNYEAQQDKSGLPNDRFSAERPEGSISTLTIQRTEQRDSAMYRCASAPTRGDSGNTIYFGEGSWLTVV.

This clone is a singleton in its sample. This chain uses TRBV9 with TRBJ2-1; D call uncertain. This CDR3 contains 13 residues. Trimming left V 3 bases short and J 2 bases short, with 6 bases between. Germline lookup yields CDR1 SGDLS and CDR2 YYNGEE. CDR3 protein: CASSDGTYNEQFF. CDR3 in DNA: TGTGCCAGCAGCGACGGTACCTACAATGAGCAGTTCTTC.

Points on this clone: Other DNA sequences in the same sample also yield this CDR3. V gene TRBV6-1 combines with J gene TRBJ2-5; 7 bases align to TRBD1. Germline CDR1 reads MNHNS; CDR2 reads SASEGT. V lost 5 bases, J lost 5 bases, and 5 bases stayed unmatched. This CDR3 contains 13 residues. The CDR3 sequence is CASSSTGVETQYF. In nucleotides, the CDR3 is TGTGCCAGCAGTAGTACAGGGGTCGAGACCCAGTACTTC.

This clone was detected a few times. V gene TRBV5-5 combines with J gene TRBJ2-1, with 9 bases that match TRBD2. CDR1 and CDR2 (germline): SGHKS, YYEKEE (reference sequence). V lost 0 bases and J lost 7; bases outside the gene matches: 14. The CDR3 is 18 residues long. The CDR3 loop is CASSLEIGLATSTNEQFF. The CDR3 nucleotides are TGTGCCAGCAGCTTGGAGATTGGACTAGCGACAAGCACTAATGAGCAGTTCTTC.

The chain couples TRBV28 to TRBJ1-2, with TRBD1 as a possible D gene (5 bases). Trimming shortened V by 3 bases and J by 3 bases, and 14 bases separated the two germline ends. The CDR3 extends over 15 amino acids. Germline values: CDR1 MDHEN, CDR2 SYDVKM. The CDR3 is CASSFLRAAHYGYTF. CDR3 nucleotides: TGTGCCAGCAGTTTTCTCAGGGCCGCCCACTATGGCTACACCTTC.